Listed here is a single TCR beta chain. What it binds is unknown. Method: immunoSEQ multiplex PCR; TCRdb's copy keeps in-frame clones and lacks some. The table has over 2,000 clones, approximately 80% seen once. The sample originates from a study of T cell clonotyping in hematopoietic cell transplantation. Overall study results and limits: Recipient TCR diversity dropped after transplant; expanded clonotypes rose from day 30 to 180.

Germline V CDR1 and CDR2: SGHTA, FQGNSA. The CDR3 extends over 14 amino acids. V trimming: 3 bases; J trimming: 4 bases; junction bases outside the gene matches: 3. The chain recombines TRBV7-2 with TRBJ2-5, with TRBD2 matching over 9 bases. This TCR derives from a male patient in his 50s who had an allogeneic stem cell transplant from a related donor, so the T cells may come from the graft donor. Some clones in this sample may be carry-over from other donors' samples. The sequencing here drew on PBMCs, taken 100 days after allogeneic stem cell transplant. The CDR3 sequence: CASSFLTSGETQYF. Written as DNA, the CDR3 is TGTGCCAGCAGCTTTCTGACTAGCGGAGAGACCCAGTACTTC. Drawing the rest from reference TRBV7-2 and TRBJ2-5, the complete variable domain is GAGVSQSPSNKVTEKGKDVELRCDPISGHTALYWYRQSLGQGLEFLIYFQGNSAPDKSGLPSDRFSAERTGGSVSTLTIQRTQQEDSAVYLCASSFLTSGETQYFGPGTRLLVL.